This TCR beta chain was recovered during a study of cytomegalovirus exposure and HLA in healthy donors. PCR employed 60 Vbeta and 13 Jbeta primers. Assay: immunoSEQ multiplex PCR; the TCRdb copy retains only in-frame clones and omits some. This sample has some 90,000 clones; 60% to 80% occur once, and the top ten carry approximately 6.5%. V lost 1 base, J lost 14 bases, and 6 bases stayed unmatched. There are 12 residues in the CDR3. Per the germline V gene, CDR1 is SGDLS and CDR2 is YYNGEE. Material for sequencing was PBMCs. The sequence came from a female donor in good health and CMV-seronegative. The gene calls are TRBV9 and TRBJ2-1; 7 nucleotides match TRBD2. Here the CDR3 DNA reads TGTGCCAGCAGCGTACTGGGAGGGAACAAGTTCTTC. Translating gives CASSVLGGNKFF.